These 7 T cell receptor beta chains were all obtained from the same sample, sequenced in a study of blood T cell repertoires in COVID-19. Generated by immunoSEQ multiplex PCR, the TCRdb table keeps only in-frame clones and is missing some. The sample has about 220,000 clones, 80% seen once. Sequencing input: peripheral blood. The source of these receptors is a woman aged 65 to 85 with acute or convalescent COVID-19.

This clone was recorded once. The chain employs TRBV7-2 and TRBJ1-5, with D unclear. In germline, CDR1 is SGHTA, CDR2 FQGNSA. The germline V and J ends were trimmed by 2 bases and 0 bases, with 8 bases remaining between them. The CDR3 has 15 residues. The DNA of the CDR3 is TGTGCCAGCAGCTTACAGATTAATAGCAATCAGCCCCAGCATTTT. It specifies CASSLQINSNQPQHF.

This clone was detected once. The V and J genes are TRBV6-5 and TRBJ2-1, with D maybe TRBD1 (5 bases). In germline, CDR1 is MNHEY, CDR2 SVGAGI. The CDR3 totals 11 residues. The V and J ends lost 8 bases and 7 bases respectively, with 9 bases between them. In DNA, the CDR3 is TGTGCCAGCGGGGCGATTAATGAGCAGTTCTTC. It codes for CASGAINEQFF.

This chain joins TRBV30 and TRBJ2-5; 7 nucleotides match TRBD1. Trimming removed 1 base from V and 5 bases from J; junction bases left unmatched: 7. Germline-derived CDR1 and CDR2 are GTSNPN and SVGIG (reference sequence). The CDR3 is made up of 14 amino acids. CDR3 sequence reads: CAWSASTGRETQYF. The CDR3 DNA reads TGTGCCTGGAGTGCCTCGACAGGGCGGGAGACCCAGTACTTC. Complete variable domain (other parts from reference TRBV30 and TRBJ2-5): SQTIHQWPATLVQPVGSPLSLECTVEGTSNPNLYWYRQAAGRGLQLLFYSVGIGQISSEVPQNLSASRPQDRQFILSSKKLLLSDSGFYLCAWSASTGRETQYFGPGTRLLVL.

V and J are TRBV30 and TRBJ2-5; weak D call: TRBD1 (6 bases). Germline assignment: CDR1 GTSNPN and CDR2 SVGIG (reference sequence). The CDR3 sequence is 16 residues long. The ends were cut back, 4 bases at V and 5 bases at J, with 23 bases in the middle. The CDR3: CAWTRGTTGGRETQYF. The CDR3 DNA sequence: TGTGCCTGGACCCGCGGAACGACAGGCGGTAGGGAGACCCAGTACTTC.

This clone appeared once. The chain has TRBV11-2 and TRBJ2-7, with TRBD2 identical over 7 bases. Per germline, CDR1 SGHAT and CDR2 FQNNGV. The CDR3 has 16 residues. J gave up 4 bases and V 4 bases, and 13 bases lay outside the gene matches. The DNA for the CDR3 is TGTGCCAGCAGCTCCACCATGGGGGGGTCAAAATACGAGCAGTACTTC. It yields the protein CASSSTMGGSKYEQYF.

The chain links TRBV10-2 to TRBJ2-3; the match to TRBD2 covers 10 bases. Looked up from germline, CDR1 is WSHSY and CDR2 is SAAADI. Losses at the gene ends were 4 bases for V and 0 bases for J; bases not matched to a gene: 16. The CDR3 has 20 residues. Here the CDR3 DNA reads TGCGCCAGCAGTGTCCCAGTCCGAAGTAGCGGGGGGCCGAGCACAGATACGCAGTATTTT. Translation gives CASSVPVRSSGGPSTDTQYF.

The gene calls are TRBV5-1 and TRBJ1-4, with 8 bases that match TRBD1. In germline, CDR1 is SGHRS, CDR2 YFSETQ. CDR3 size: 14 residues. Germline trimming cut 6 bases from V and 6 bases from J; bases unmatched to any gene: 7. Here the CDR3 DNA reads TGCGCCAGCACGTTGACAGGGGAGGATGAAAAACTGTTTTTT. Translating it yields CASTLTGEDEKLFF. The full variable domain, its missing parts supplied by reference TRBV5-1 and TRBJ1-4, is KAGVTQTPRYLIKTRGQQVTLSCSPISGHRSVSWYQQTPGQGLQFLFEYFSETQRNKGNFPGRFSGRQFSNSRSEMNVSTLELGDSALYLCASTLTGEDEKLFFGSGTQLSVL.